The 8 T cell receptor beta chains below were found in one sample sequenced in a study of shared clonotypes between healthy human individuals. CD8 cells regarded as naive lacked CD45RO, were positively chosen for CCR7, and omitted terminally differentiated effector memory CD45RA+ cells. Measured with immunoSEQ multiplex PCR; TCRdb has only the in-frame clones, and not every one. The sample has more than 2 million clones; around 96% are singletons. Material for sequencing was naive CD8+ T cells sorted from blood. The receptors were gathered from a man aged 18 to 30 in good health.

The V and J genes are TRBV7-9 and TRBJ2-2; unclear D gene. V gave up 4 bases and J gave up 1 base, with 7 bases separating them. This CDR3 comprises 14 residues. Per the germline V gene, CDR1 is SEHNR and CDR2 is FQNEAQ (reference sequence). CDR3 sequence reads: CASSSTLNTGELFF. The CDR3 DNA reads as TGTGCCAGCAGCTCGACACTGAACACCGGGGAGCTGTTTTTT.

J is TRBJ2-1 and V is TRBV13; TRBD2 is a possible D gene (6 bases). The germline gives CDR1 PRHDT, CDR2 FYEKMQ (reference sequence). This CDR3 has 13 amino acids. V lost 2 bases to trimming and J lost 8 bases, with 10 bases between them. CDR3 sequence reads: CASSLRLEDEQFF. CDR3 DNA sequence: TGTGCCAGCAGCTTACGACTAGAAGATGAGCAGTTCTTC.

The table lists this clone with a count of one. CDR3 sequence reads: CASSLGDREYEQYF. Written as DNA, the CDR3 is TGTGCCAGCAGCTTAGGGGACAGGGAGTACGAGCAGTACTTC. The chain employs TRBV13 and TRBJ2-7; TRBD1 agrees at 8 bases. CDR3 length: 14 residues. Germline values: CDR1 PRHDT, CDR2 FYEKMQ (reference sequence). With 0 bases clipped from V and 4 bases from J, the junction kept 2 bases outside the gene matches.

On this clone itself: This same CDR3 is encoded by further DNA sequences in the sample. The DNA for the CDR3 is TGTGCCTGGAGTGTAGGAGGTCAGCCCCAGCATTTT. This encodes CAWSVGGQPQHF. The J gene is TRBJ1-5, the V gene TRBV30; D is undetermined. CDR1 GTSNPN and CDR2 SVGIG come from the germline V gene (reference sequence). The CDR3 runs to 12 residues. Trimming removed 0 bases from V and 6 bases from J, with 6 bases in between.

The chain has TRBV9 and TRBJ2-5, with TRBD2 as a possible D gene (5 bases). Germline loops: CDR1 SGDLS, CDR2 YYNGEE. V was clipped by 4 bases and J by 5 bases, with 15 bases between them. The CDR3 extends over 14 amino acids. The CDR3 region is CASSSDYRGETQYF. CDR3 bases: TGTGCCAGCAGCTCCGACTACCGAGGGGAGACCCAGTACTTC.

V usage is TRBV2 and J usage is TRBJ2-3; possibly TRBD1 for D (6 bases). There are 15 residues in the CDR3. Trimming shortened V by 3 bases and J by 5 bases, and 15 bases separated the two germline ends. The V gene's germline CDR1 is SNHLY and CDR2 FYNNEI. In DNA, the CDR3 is TGTGCCAGCAGTGACAGGGGTCGGGTTGGAGATACGCAGTATTTT. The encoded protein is CASSDRGRVGDTQYF. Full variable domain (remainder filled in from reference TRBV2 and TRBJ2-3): EPEVTQTPSHQVTQMGQEVILRCVPISNHLYFYWYRQILGQKVEFLVSFYNNEISEKSEIFDDQFSVERPDGSNFTLKIRSTKLEDSAMYFCASSDRGRVGDTQYFGPGTRLTVL.

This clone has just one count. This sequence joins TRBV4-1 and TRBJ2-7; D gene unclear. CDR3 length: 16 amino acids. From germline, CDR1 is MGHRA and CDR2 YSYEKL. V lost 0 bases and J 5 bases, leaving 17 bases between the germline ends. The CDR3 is CASSQDAPGHRDEQYF. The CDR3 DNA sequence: TGCGCCAGCAGCCAAGATGCTCCAGGCCACCGTGACGAGCAGTACTTC.

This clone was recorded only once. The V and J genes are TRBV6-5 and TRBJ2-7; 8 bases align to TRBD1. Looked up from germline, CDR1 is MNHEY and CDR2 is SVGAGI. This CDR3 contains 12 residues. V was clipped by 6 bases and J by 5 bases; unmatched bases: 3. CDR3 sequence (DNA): TGTGCCAGCAGCATACAGGGGGACGAGCAGTACTTC. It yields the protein CASSIQGDEQYF.